Presented here are 29 T cell receptor beta chains from one specimen sequenced in a study of blood T cell repertoires in COVID-19. Libraries were prepared by immunoSEQ multiplex PCR; TCRdb keeps only in-frame clonotypes and omits some of them. The sample carries about 66,000 clones, more than 70% recorded once. Sequencing was carried out using peripheral blood. The receptors stem from a man in his fifties or sixties with active COVID-19.

The J gene is TRBJ2-7, the V gene TRBV11-2, with D possibly TRBD1 on 5 matching bases. Per the germline V gene, CDR1 is SGHAT and CDR2 is FQNNGV. V dropped 5 bases and J dropped 0 bases, with 11 bases sitting between them. The CDR3 runs to 14 residues. CDR3 nucleotides: TGTGCCAGCAGCCAAAGACAGACCTCCTACGAGCAGTACTTC. Its translation: CASSQRQTSYEQYF.

J is TRBJ2-7 and V is TRBV27; D is uncertain. Trimming cost V 6 bases and J 1 base, with 13 bases left between them. The CDR3 extends over 14 amino acids. Germline values: CDR1 MNHEY, CDR2 SMNVEV (reference sequence). The CDR3 loop is CASRETLRSYEQYF. The CDR3 DNA sequence: TGTGCCAGCAGGGAGACCCTTCGGTCCTACGAGCAGTACTTC.

This clone was counted once. This rearrangement joins TRBV19 to TRBJ1-1; 9 bases align to TRBD1. J was trimmed by 4 bases and V by 3 bases; bases with no gene match: 6. Per the germline V gene, CDR1 is LNHDA and CDR2 is SQIVND (reference sequence). The CDR3 covers 15 residues. The CDR3 protein is CASSIDGQGSTEAFF. The CDR3 bases are TGTGCCAGTAGTATCGACGGACAGGGGAGCACTGAAGCTTTCTTT.

The gene calls are TRBV24-1 and TRBJ2-6; 9 positions agree with TRBD1. V gave up 4 bases and J gave up 2 bases; unmatched junction bases: 2. Germline V gene lookup returns CDR1 KGHDR and CDR2 SFDVKD. The CDR3 consists of 16 residues. CDR3 amino acids: CATSEGTGTGANVLTF. Written as DNA, the CDR3 is TGTGCCACCAGTGAAGGGACAGGGACTGGGGCCAACGTCCTGACTTTC.

The rearrangement links TRBV2 to TRBJ2-6, with D possibly matching TRBD1 (6 bases). Per the germline V gene, CDR1 is SNHLY and CDR2 is FYNNEI. The CDR3 length is 17 residues. V lost 7 bases and J 0 bases, leaving 16 bases between the germline ends. The CDR3 protein is CASTKGGHFSGANVLTF. DNA of the CDR3: TGTGCCAGCACAAAAGGGGGACATTTCTCTGGGGCCAACGTCCTGACTTTC.

This chain joins TRBV9 and TRBJ1-1; TRBD1 agrees at 9 bases. The ends lost 4 bases at V and 3 bases at J; junction bases unmatched: 1. Germline V gene data show CDR1 as SGDLS and CDR2 as YYNGEE. The CDR3 sequence is 13 residues long. CDR3 coding DNA: TGTGCCAGCAGCTGGACAGGGGACACTGAAGCTTTCTTT. This codes for CASSWTGDTEAFF.

This chain links TRBV14 with TRBJ2-1; 11 positions agree with TRBD2. Germline CDR1 reads SGHDN; CDR2 reads FVKESK. Trimming removed 5 bases from V and 0 bases from J; junction bases left unmatched: 3. The CDR3 extends over 16 amino acids. CDR3 nucleotides: TGTGCCAGCAGCGAGGGACTAGCGGTCTCCTACAATGAGCAGTTCTTC. Its translation: CASSEGLAVSYNEQFF.

This chain joins TRBV19 and TRBJ1-1; D perhaps matches TRBD1 (5 bases). The CDR3 is 14 residues long. Germline loops: CDR1 LNHDA, CDR2 SQIVND (reference sequence). V was clipped by 4 bases and J by 2 bases, with 11 bases between them. CDR3 residues: CASSTQGLNTEAFF. CDR3 in DNA: TGTGCCAGTAGTACGCAGGGCCTTAACACTGAAGCTTTCTTT.

The V call is TRBV5-4, the J call TRBJ1-6; 7 bases line up with TRBD1. Germline values: CDR1 SGHNT, CDR2 YYREEE (reference sequence). V gave up 5 bases and J gave up 5 bases; unmatched junction bases: 4. The CDR3 runs 14 residues. CDR3: CASSLTGNNSPLHF. The CDR3 nucleotides read TGTGCCAGCAGTTTGACAGGGAATAATTCACCCCTCCACTTT.

Only a few counts were recorded for this clone. The gene calls are TRBV4-2 and TRBJ1-3; D remains ambiguous. Deletions cut 5 bases from V and 2 bases from J, with 7 bases between. Germline CDR1 is LGHNA and CDR2 is YNFKEQ. CDR3 size: 13 residues. The CDR3 loop is CASSTAAGNTIYF. DNA for the CDR3: TGTGCCAGCAGCACAGCGGCTGGAAACACCATATATTTT.

The rearrangement uses TRBV14 and TRBJ1-4; D might be TRBD1 (6 bases). The CDR3 is 17 residues long. Germline CDR1 SGHDN, CDR2 FVKESK. The V and J ends lost 0 bases and 8 bases respectively, with 19 bases between them. As DNA, the CDR3 is TGTGCCAGCAGCCAAGAATTTTGGGGCAGGGGTGAGGAAAAACTGTTTTTT. Translation gives CASSQEFWGRGEEKLFF.

J is TRBJ2-5 and V is TRBV3-1 (or the pseudogene TRBV3-2); 8 nucleotides match TRBD2. V dropped 3 bases and J dropped 1; count of bases not matched to a gene: 4. CDR1 is LGHDT and CDR2 is YNNKEL in the germline V gene (reference sequence). CDR3 length equals 15 residues. The DNA for the CDR3 is TGTGCCAGCAGCCAGGACGGGGGGGGCCAAGAGACCCAGTACTTC. It codes for CASSQDGGGQETQYF.

This clone occurred once. The V gene is TRBV19, the J gene TRBJ2-3; D is possibly TRBD1 (6 bases). Germline V gene sequence: CDR1 LNHDA, CDR2 SQIVND (reference sequence). The CDR3 has 13 residues. V dropped 4 bases and J dropped 1 base, with 6 bases sitting between them. The CDR3, as DNA: TGTGCCAGTAGTACAGGGGGCACAGATACGCAGTATTTT. Translated: CASSTGGTDTQYF.

The chain recombines TRBV5-1 with TRBJ2-1, with 8 positions matching TRBD2. The CDR3 runs to 17 residues. V lost 2 bases to trimming and J lost 10 bases; unmatched junction nucleotides: 17. Germline V lookup: CDR1 SGHRS, CDR2 YFSETQ. Written as DNA, the CDR3 is TGCGCCAGCAGCTTAGAATTTGCCGGGGGGGCTCCGAGCGAGCAGTTCTTC. This gives the protein CASSLEFAGGAPSEQFF.

The chain carries TRBV5-4 and TRBJ2-1; 9 bases fit TRBD2. J lost 7 bases, V lost 3 bases, and 14 bases had no gene match. This CDR3 comprises 17 residues. Germline CDR1 and CDR2: SGHNT and YYREEE (reference sequence). CDR3 in amino acids: CASSSVGGRALWNEQFF. Written as DNA, the CDR3 is TGTGCCAGCAGCTCCGTGGGCGGGAGGGCTCTCTGGAATGAGCAGTTCTTC. The variable domain in full, with the rest retrieved from reference TRBV5-4 and TRBJ2-1, is ETGVTQSPTHLIKTRGQQVTLRCSSQSGHNTVSWYQQALGQGPQFIFQYYREEENGRGNFPPRFSGLQFPNYSSELNVNALELDDSALYLCASSSVGGRALWNEQFFGPGTRLTVL.

The rearrangement uses TRBV18 and TRBJ2-7; 8 nucleotides align to TRBD2. The CDR3 extends over 20 amino acids. V was clipped by 5 bases and J by 3 bases; unmatched bases: 24. CDR1 KGHSH and CDR2 LQKENI come from the germline V gene. The CDR3: CASSTGGTIGLAGAFYEQYV. CDR3 DNA: TGTGCCAGCTCAACGGGGGGGACTATCGGACTAGCCGGTGCCTTCTACGAGCAGTACGTC.

The chain links TRBV18 to TRBJ2-2; 10 positions match TRBD2. The germline V gene has CDR1 KGHSH and CDR2 LQKENI. Unmatched junction bases numbered 9, after V lost 4 bases and J lost 1 base. The CDR3 is made up of 18 amino acids. The CDR3 region is CASSLQLRTSGNTGELFF. The DNA for the CDR3 is TGTGCCAGCTCACTGCAGCTTAGGACTAGCGGGAACACCGGGGAGCTGTTTTTT.

This clone has only a few counts. The CDR3 bases are TGCGCCAGCAGCTTGGTACAGGGCCCCTCGGAGCAGTACTTC. This encodes CASSLVQGPSEQYF. The V gene is TRBV5-1, the J gene TRBJ2-7, with D maybe TRBD1 (6 bases). Germline V gives CDR1 SGHRS, CDR2 YFSETQ. Trimming removed 0 bases at V and 7 bases at J, with 14 bases between. This CDR3 contains 14 residues.

The chain is built from TRBV12-3 or TRBV12-4 and TRBJ2-3, with a weak D call TRBD2 (5 bases). Between the trimmed V and J ends, which lost 3 bases and 6 bases, there was a span of 10 bases. The CDR3 spans 13 residues. The CDR3 DNA sequence: TGTGCCAGCAGTTTTAAGGGCGGGGATACGCAGTATTTT. It encodes CASSFKGGDTQYF.

The rearrangement links TRBV19 to TRBJ2-5; TRBD1 is a possible D gene (7 bases). V was cut by 3 bases and J by 3 bases, with 14 bases left in between. Germline-derived CDR1 and CDR2 are LNHDA and SQIVND (reference sequence). The CDR3 consists of 15 residues. The CDR3 DNA follows: TGTGCCAGTAGTATCGGTTCAGGGGGGAAAGAGACCCAGTACTTC. As protein: CASSIGSGGKETQYF. The variable domain in full, completed from reference TRBV19 and TRBJ2-5, reads DGGITQSPKYLFRKEGQNVTLSCEQNLNHDAMYWYRQDPGQGLRLIYYSQIVNDFQKGDIAEGYSVSREKKESFPLTVTSAQKNPTAFYLCASSIGSGGKETQYFGPGTRLLVL.

The chain employs TRBV18 and TRBJ1-4, with 8 nucleotides matching TRBD1. CDR1 is KGHSH, CDR2 LQKENI, per germline. The CDR3 is 15 residues long. The junction had 4 bases not matched to a gene; V was cut back by 3 bases and J by 4 bases. CDR3 DNA sequence: TGTGCCAGCTCACCGCAGGGGGCACTTAATGAAAAACTGTTTTTT. Amino acid sequence: CASSPQGALNEKLFF.

The chain combines TRBV19 with TRBJ2-2, with TRBD1 as a possible D gene (5 bases). The CDR3 runs 15 residues. Germline V gene data show CDR1 as LNHDA and CDR2 as SQIVND (reference sequence). The V end lost 5 bases, the J end lost 2 bases, and 12 bases lay between the germline ends. The DNA for the CDR3 is TGTGCCAGTAGTCTCGACAGTACCAACACCGGGGAGCTGTTTTTT. Amino acids: CASSLDSTNTGELFF.

V is TRBV5-1 and J is TRBJ2-5; D may be TRBD1 (5 bases). The CDR3 loop spans 14 amino acids. Germline V lookup: CDR1 SGHRS, CDR2 YFSETQ. V lost 0 bases and J lost 0, with 6 bases in between. The CDR3 DNA reads as TGCGCCAGCAGCTTGGGACAGTACCAAGAGACCCAGTACTTC. It codes for CASSLGQYQETQYF.

V usage is TRBV6-6 and J usage is TRBJ2-1, with 12 bases identical to TRBD2. The V and J ends lost 6 bases and 4 bases, in that order; junction bases with no gene match: 7. CDR3 size: 16 residues. From germline, CDR1 is MNHNY and CDR2 SVGAGI (reference sequence). CDR3 DNA: TGTGCCAGCAGCCCTACTAGCGGGGGGTCGTACAATGAGCAGTTCTTC. Translating it yields CASSPTSGGSYNEQFF.

The rearrangement uses TRBV6-1 and TRBJ2-5, with TRBD2 matching 13 bases. CDR1 and CDR2 from the germline V gene are MNHNS and SASEGT. CDR3 length: 16 amino acids. The V segment lost 4 bases and the J segment 1 base; nucleotides outside the gene matches: 3. The CDR3 here is CASSARLAGGQETQYF. CDR3 in DNA: TGTGCCAGCAGTGCCCGACTAGCGGGGGGCCAAGAGACCCAGTACTTC.

The rearrangement uses TRBV6-2 or TRBV6-3 and TRBJ2-5; 9 nucleotides align to TRBD2. The V and J ends lost 6 bases and 4 bases, in that order; junction bases with no gene match: 15. The CDR3 is 17 residues long. Per germline, CDR1 MNHEY and CDR2 SVGEGT. The DNA of the CDR3 is TGTGCCAGCAGCCCTAGCGGGATCGGTTATATTTTAGAGACCCAGTACTTC. Protein product: CASSPSGIGYILETQYF.

The chain uses TRBV6-5 and TRBJ2-3, with 7 nucleotides matching TRBD2. This CDR3 spans 14 amino acids. Germline V gives CDR1 MNHEY, CDR2 SVGAGI. Germline trimming cut 6 bases from V and 6 bases from J; bases unmatched to any gene: 9. The DNA for the CDR3 is TGTGCCAGCAGAGAGGCGGGAGCTAGGGATACGCAGTATTTT. It specifies CASREAGARDTQYF.

This chain uses TRBV19 with TRBJ1-1; TRBD1 matches at 11 bases. The CDR3 is 15 residues long. Per germline, CDR1 LNHDA and CDR2 SQIVND (reference sequence). V gave up 10 bases and J gave up 5 bases; unmatched junction bases: 12. The CDR3 coding sequence is TGTGCCACATGGACAGGGGGCGCGTTGGGGACTGAAGCTTTCTTT. Amino acids: CATWTGGALGTEAFF.

This clone was counted a few times. The chain links TRBV6-6 to TRBJ1-2; 10 bases are shared with TRBD1. The V segment lost 6 bases and the J segment 2 bases; nucleotides outside the gene matches: 3. There are 14 residues in the CDR3. The germline CDR1 and CDR2 sequences are MNHNY and SVGAGI (reference sequence). The CDR3 nucleotides read TGTGCCAGCAGCCCGGGACAGGGGAACTATGGCTACACCTTC. Its protein is CASSPGQGNYGYTF.